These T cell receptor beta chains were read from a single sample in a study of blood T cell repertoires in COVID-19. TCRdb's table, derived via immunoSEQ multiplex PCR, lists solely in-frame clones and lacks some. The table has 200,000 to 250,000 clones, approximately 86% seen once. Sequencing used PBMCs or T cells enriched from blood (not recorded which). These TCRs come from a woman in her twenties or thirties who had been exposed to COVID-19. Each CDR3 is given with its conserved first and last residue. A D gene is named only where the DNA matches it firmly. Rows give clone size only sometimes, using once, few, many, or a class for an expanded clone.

CDR3 DNA: TGCGCCAGCAGCAACAGACTAGCGGGCTACGAGCAGTACTTC
CDR3 protein: CASSNRLAGYEQYF
V gene: TRBV5-1
J gene: TRBJ2-7
D gene: TRBD2
clone size: once

CDR3 DNA: TGTGCCAGCAGGACGGGTTACGCGAACACTGAAGCTTTCTTT
CDR3 protein: CASRTGYANTEAFF
V gene: TRBV6-5
J gene: TRBJ1-1
D gene: .
clone size: .

CDR3 DNA: TGTGCCAGCAGCTTAGGGAGCTCCTATAATTCACCCCTCCACTTT
CDR3 protein: CASSLGSSYNSPLHF
V gene: TRBV7-2
J gene: TRBJ1-6
D gene: .
clone size: .

CDR3 DNA: TGTGCCAGCAGGAGCTCGGACAGGGGTAGAGGAAACATTCAGTACTTC
CDR3 protein: CASRSSDRGRGNIQYF
V gene: TRBV2
J gene: TRBJ2-4
D gene: TRBD1
clone size: .

CDR3 DNA: TGTGCCTGGCGGGACACTGACTACGAGCAGTACTTC
CDR3 protein: CAWRDTDYEQYF
V gene: TRBV30
J gene: TRBJ2-7
D gene: .
clone size: .

CDR3 DNA: TGTGCCAGCAGCCAAGATTCAGGGAATCAGCCCCAGCATTTT
CDR3 protein: CASSQDSGNQPQHF
V gene: TRBV3-1/TRBV3-2
J gene: TRBJ1-5
D gene: .
clone size: .

CDR3 DNA: TGTGCCAGCAGTCACATTACACGGGGGGCAACAGATACGCAGTATTTT
CDR3 protein: CASSHITRGATDTQYF
V gene: TRBV13
J gene: TRBJ2-3
D gene: .
clone size: .

CDR3 DNA: TGTGCCAGCAGTGGGGACATTTTCTCTGGAAACACCATATATTTT
CDR3 protein: CASSGDIFSGNTIYF
V gene: TRBV2
J gene: TRBJ1-3
D gene: .
clone size: .

CDR3 DNA: TGTGCCAGCAGTACGACAGGGACCCATGGCTACACCTTC
CDR3 protein: CASSTTGTHGYTF
V gene: TRBV6-5
J gene: TRBJ1-2
D gene: TRBD1
clone size: once

CDR3 DNA: TGCGCCAGCAGCTGGACAGGGGTCAATGAGCAGTTCTTC
CDR3 protein: CASSWTGVNEQFF
V gene: TRBV5-1
J gene: TRBJ2-1
D gene: TRBD1
clone size: .

CDR3 DNA: TGCGCCAGCAGCTTGGGCCCCGCAGTGGGCGGGGGAAGCACAGATACGCAGTATTTT
CDR3 protein: CASSLGPAVGGGSTDTQYF
V gene: TRBV5-1
J gene: TRBJ2-3
D gene: TRBD2
clone size: few

CDR3 DNA: TGCGCCAGCAGCGCGGGACAGGGGGCGCGACACTATGGCTACACCTTC
CDR3 protein: CASSAGQGARHYGYTF
V gene: TRBV5-1
J gene: TRBJ1-2
D gene: TRBD1
clone size: .

CDR3 DNA: TGCAGCGTCCGGACAGGCGAGACCCAGTACTTC
CDR3 protein: CSVRTGETQYF
V gene: TRBV29-1
J gene: TRBJ2-5
D gene: TRBD1
clone size: .

CDR3 DNA: TGCAGCGCCCGGACAGGGATGGCCACTGAAGCTTTCTTT
CDR3 protein: CSARTGMATEAFF
V gene: TRBV29-1
J gene: TRBJ1-1
D gene: TRBD1
clone size: .

CDR3 DNA: TGTGCCAGCAGCCAGGGAGGGAACTCTGGAAACACCATATATTTT
CDR3 protein: CASSQGGNSGNTIYF
V gene: TRBV3-1/TRBV3-2
J gene: TRBJ1-3
D gene: .
clone size: .

CDR3 DNA: TGCGCCAGCAGCTTGTCCCCCCGTGAGGAGACCCAGTACTTC
CDR3 protein: CASSLSPREETQYF
V gene: TRBV5-1
J gene: TRBJ2-5
D gene: .
clone size: .

CDR3 DNA: TGTGCCACCAGTCTAGCTCTCTCCTATAATTCACCCCTCCACTTT
CDR3 protein: CATSLALSYNSPLHF
V gene: TRBV15
J gene: TRBJ1-6
D gene: .
clone size: .

CDR3 DNA: TGTGCCAGCAGGCGGACACAAGAGACCCAGTACTTC
CDR3 protein: CASRRTQETQYF
V gene: TRBV12-3/TRBV12-4
J gene: TRBJ2-5
D gene: .
clone size: .

CDR3 DNA: TGTGCCAGCAGCCTCGGGACAGGACTCAAGGTAGACGGTCAGCCCCAGCATTTT
CDR3 protein: CASSLGTGLKVDGQPQHF
V gene: TRBV3-1/TRBV3-2
J gene: TRBJ1-5
D gene: TRBD1
clone size: .

CDR3 DNA: TGTGCCAGCAGCCGCCCTGGGACAGGGGCTCGGGAGCAGTACTTC
CDR3 protein: CASSRPGTGAREQYF
V gene: TRBV7-8
J gene: TRBJ2-7
D gene: TRBD1
clone size: .

CDR3 DNA: TGCGCCAGCAGCCGGGACAGGGCCTACGAGCAGTACTTC
CDR3 protein: CASSRDRAYEQYF
V gene: TRBV10-1
J gene: TRBJ2-7
D gene: TRBD1
clone size: .

CDR3 DNA: TGTGCCAGCAGCTTTACCAGGGCCGACAGGGGGCAGAACACCGGGGAGCTGTTTTTT
CDR3 protein: CASSFTRADRGQNTGELFF
V gene: TRBV11-2
J gene: TRBJ2-2
D gene: TRBD1
clone size: .

CDR3 DNA: TGTGCCAGCTCCGGGACAGCTACCTACGAGCAGTACTTC
CDR3 protein: CASSGTATYEQYF
V gene: TRBV18
J gene: TRBJ2-7
D gene: TRBD1
clone size: .

CDR3 DNA: TGTGCCAGCAGTCAATGGACAGGGGACGGCTACACCTTC
CDR3 protein: CASSQWTGDGYTF
V gene: TRBV2
J gene: TRBJ1-2
D gene: TRBD1
clone size: .

CDR3 DNA: TGTGCCTATGGGGGCGCCGATCAGCCCCAGCATTTT
CDR3 protein: CAYGGADQPQHF
V gene: TRBV30
J gene: TRBJ1-5
D gene: .
clone size: .

CDR3 DNA: TGTGCCAGCAGCCTCGGACAGGGGAACACCGGGGAGCTGTTTTTT
CDR3 protein: CASSLGQGNTGELFF
V gene: TRBV27
J gene: TRBJ2-2
D gene: TRBD1
clone size: once

CDR3 DNA: TGTGCCATACGGAGGGGACGCACAGATACGCAGTATTTT
CDR3 protein: CAIRRGRTDTQYF
V gene: TRBV28
J gene: TRBJ2-3
D gene: .
clone size: .

CDR3 DNA: TGCGCCAGCAGATATACAGGGGGCGCCGTCACAGATACGCAGTATTTT
CDR3 protein: CASRYTGGAVTDTQYF
V gene: TRBV5-1
J gene: TRBJ2-3
D gene: TRBD1
clone size: .

CDR3 DNA: TGCAGCGTTGGCGAAGGCAGGGGCTCTCGGTACGGCTACACCTTC
CDR3 protein: CSVGEGRGSRYGYTF
V gene: TRBV29-1
J gene: TRBJ1-2
D gene: .
clone size: .

CDR3 DNA: TGTGCCAGCGCGGGACTTCTTAGCAATCAGCCCCAGCATTTT
CDR3 protein: CASAGLLSNQPQHF
V gene: TRBV2
J gene: TRBJ1-5
D gene: .
clone size: few

CDR3 DNA: TGTGCAACAGGGGCCCACGGTGTCAATGAGCAGTTCTTC
CDR3 protein: CATGAHGVNEQFF
V gene: TRBV19
J gene: TRBJ2-1
D gene: TRBD1
clone size: .

CDR3 DNA: TGTGCCACCCAGGAGGACGGCAATCAGCCCCAGCATTTT
CDR3 protein: CATQEDGNQPQHF
V gene: TRBV24-1
J gene: TRBJ1-5
D gene: .
clone size: few

CDR3 DNA: TGTGCCAGCAGCTTGGAGGGACAAGATCAGCCCCAGCATTTT
CDR3 protein: CASSLEGQDQPQHF
V gene: TRBV5-5
J gene: TRBJ1-5
D gene: .
clone size: few

CDR3 DNA: TGTGCCAGCAGCTTAGCAGGGGCCCCCGGGGAGCTGTTTTTT
CDR3 protein: CASSLAGAPGELFF
V gene: TRBV11-2
J gene: TRBJ2-2
D gene: .
clone size: .

CDR3 DNA: TGTGCCAGTTCGACGGGACAGGGTCTGCCGGATACGCAGTATTTT
CDR3 protein: CASSTGQGLPDTQYF
V gene: TRBV19
J gene: TRBJ2-3
D gene: TRBD1
clone size: .

CDR3 DNA: TGTGCCAGCAGCCAAGATCCGGCCCGCCCGGGTGATACGCAGTATTTT
CDR3 protein: CASSQDPARPGDTQYF
V gene: TRBV3-1/TRBV3-2
J gene: TRBJ2-3
D gene: .
clone size: .

CDR3 DNA: TGTGCCAGCAGAGAACACGACAGGGGCAATGAGCAGTTCTTC
CDR3 protein: CASREHDRGNEQFF
V gene: TRBV6-4
J gene: TRBJ2-1
D gene: TRBD1
clone size: .

CDR3 DNA: TGTGCCAGCAGAGCCGACTGTATAACAAACAATCAGCCCCAGCATTTT
CDR3 protein: CASRADCITNNQPQHF
V gene: TRBV6-4
J gene: TRBJ1-5
D gene: .
clone size: once

CDR3 DNA: TGTGCCATCAGAGACTCTCGGAGCTCTGGAAACACCATATATTTT
CDR3 protein: CAIRDSRSSGNTIYF
V gene: TRBV10-3
J gene: TRBJ1-3
D gene: .
clone size: few

CDR3 DNA: TGTGCCAGCAGCTTCCCCCTAGCGGGGGGCTCCGCCTACGAGCAGTACTTC
CDR3 protein: CASSFPLAGGSAYEQYF
V gene: TRBV6-2/TRBV6-3
J gene: TRBJ2-7
D gene: TRBD2
clone size: .